This TCR beta chain comes out of a study of vaccination effects on CD4 cells after COVID-19. Details on this clone: The target antigen is unknown.

Some clones are missing from TCRdb's copy, which holds only in-frame ones; the method was immunoSEQ multiplex PCR. The sample yields more than 55,000 clones, around 73% seen once. The germline V gene encodes CDR1 LGHNA and CDR2 YNFKEQ. J was trimmed by 0 bases and V by 5 bases; bases with no gene match: 9. The CDR3 runs to 17 residues. Following culture for under 12 days, CD4+ T cells were isolated. The participants, recipients of two vaccine doses, got either BNT162b2 or mRNA-1273. The chain has TRBV4-2 and TRBJ1-5; the match to TRBD1 covers 8 bases. The sequence came from a human donor who received a COVID-19 vaccine. The sample consisted of CD4+ T cells from PBMCs cultured without peptide, taken after COVID-19 vaccination. CDR3 sequence: CASSMGQAGDSNQPQHF. DNA for the CDR3: TGTGCCAGCAGCATGGGACAGGCTGGGGATAGCAATCAGCCCCAGCATTTT.